This entry lists 15 T cell receptor beta chains sequenced from one sample in a study of T cell responses to AZD1222 COVID-19 vaccine. Repertoires were generated with immunoSEQ multiplex PCR, while TCRdb's copy carries only in-frame clones and drops some. Its clone listing holds about 140,000 clones. The specimen was peripheral blood. These receptors were collected from an adult in good health.

The chain combines TRBV18 with TRBJ1-6, with TRBD1 as a possible D gene (6 bases). Per germline, CDR1 KGHSH and CDR2 LQKENI. This CDR3 comprises 15 residues. Trimming shortened V by 0 bases and J by 7 bases, and 10 bases separated the two germline ends. This CDR3 is CASSPPGTKNSPLHF. As DNA, the CDR3 is TGTGCCAGCTCACCACCCGGGACAAAGAATTCACCCCTCCACTTT. The complete variable domain, with remaining parts taken from reference TRBV18 and TRBJ1-6, reads NAGVMQNPRHLVRRRGQEARLRCSPMKGHSHVYWYRQLPEEGLKFMVYLQKENIIDESGMPKERFSAEFPKEGPSILRIQQVVRGDSAAYFCASSPPGTKNSPLHFGNGTRLTVT.

The CDR3, as DNA: TGCGCCAGCAGCTTGGACGGGACTGGGGCCAACGTCCTGACTTTC. Protein sequence: CASSLDGTGANVLTF. The chain carries TRBV5-1 and TRBJ2-6, with a tentative D call TRBD2 (5 bases). Germline loops: CDR1 SGHRS, CDR2 YFSETQ. The CDR3 totals 15 residues. V was shortened by 0 bases and J by 2 bases, with 6 bases between the two germline ends.

This chain joins TRBV7-2 and TRBJ2-7; possible D gene TRBD2, 6 bases. CDR1 is SGHTA and CDR2 is FQGNSA in the germline V gene. V gave up 4 bases and J gave up 2 bases, with 12 bases separating them. The CDR3 runs to 14 residues. The CDR3 region has the DNA TGTGCCAGCAGCTCCCCGTGGGGGGCCTACGAGCAGTACTTC. It is translated as CASSSPWGAYEQYF.

The rearrangement links TRBV18 to TRBJ1-5, with unresolved D. Trimming took 0 bases from V and 1 from J, leaving 7 bases between them. CDR3 size: 15 residues. Germline V gives CDR1 KGHSH, CDR2 LQKENI. This CDR3 reads CASSPPGISNQPQHF. CDR3 nucleotide sequence: TGTGCCAGCTCACCACCGGGTATAAGCAATCAGCCCCAGCATTTT. Looking up the rest from reference TRBV18 and TRBJ1-5 gives the full variable domain: NAGVMQNPRHLVRRRGQEARLRCSPMKGHSHVYWYRQLPEEGLKFMVYLQKENIIDESGMPKERFSAEFPKEGPSILRIQQVVRGDSAAYFCASSPPGISNQPQHFGDGTRLSIL.

This chain joins TRBV3-1 (or the pseudogene TRBV3-2) and TRBJ1-4; tentatively, D is TRBD1 (5 bases). This CDR3 region has 14 residues. V lost 3 bases and J lost 3, with 8 bases in between. From germline, CDR1 is LGHDT and CDR2 YNNKEL (reference sequence). CDR3 DNA: TGTGCCAGCAGCCAGAGGGGATCTAATGAAAAACTGTTTTTT. It specifies CASSQRGSNEKLFF.

V and J are TRBV4-1 and TRBJ1-5; perhaps TRBD1 as D (5 bases). This CDR3 is 15 amino acids long. CDR1 is MGHRA and CDR2 is YSYEKL in the germline V gene. The V and J ends lost 0 bases and 6 bases respectively, with 12 bases between them. For the CDR3, the DNA is TGCGCCAGCAGCCAAGATTTGGCGGGGGTTCAGCCCCAGCATTTT. This codes for CASSQDLAGVQPQHF.

The chain has TRBV29-1 and TRBJ2-5, with 10 bases matching TRBD2. The length of the CDR3 is 13 residues. Trimming removed 7 bases from V and 1 base from J; junction bases left unmatched: 3. Germline-derived CDR1 and CDR2 are SQVTM and ANQGSEA. CDR3 DNA sequence: TGCAGCGGCTGGACTAGCGGCCAAGAGACCCAGTACTTC. This translates into CSGWTSGQETQYF. Using reference TRBV29-1 and TRBJ2-5 for the parts outside the CDR3, the full variable domain is SAVISQKPSRDICQRGTSLTIQCQVDSQVTMMFWYRQQPGQSLTLIATANQGSEATYESGFVIDKFPISRPNLTFSTLTVSNMSPEDSSIYLCSGWTSGQETQYFGPGTRLLVL.

V usage is TRBV5-1 and J usage is TRBJ2-3, with 7 bases aligning to TRBD1. This CDR3 comprises 13 residues. The V segment lost 0 bases and the J segment 5 bases; nucleotides outside the gene matches: 0. CDR1 is SGHRS and CDR2 is YFSETQ in the germline V gene. CDR3 nucleotide sequence: TGCGCCAGCAGCTTGGACAGGGGAGATACGCAGTATTTT. Translation: CASSLDRGDTQYF.

The V gene is TRBV19, the J gene TRBJ2-6; tentatively, D is TRBD2 (6 bases). The V end lost 4 bases, the J end lost 1 base, and 14 bases lay between the germline ends. Per germline, CDR1 LNHDA and CDR2 SQIVND (reference sequence). This CDR3 has 17 residues. This chain's CDR3 is CASSKGLSISGANVLTF. In nucleotides, the CDR3 is TGTGCCAGTAGTAAGGGACTTTCGATTTCTGGGGCCAACGTCCTGACTTTC.

This chain joins TRBV2 and TRBJ1-2; TRBD1 aligns across 9 bases. The CDR3 runs 15 residues. V lost 4 bases and J lost 2; bases outside the gene matches: 5. Germline CDR1 reads SNHLY; CDR2 reads FYNNEI. CDR3 amino acids: CASSVAGTGNYGYTF. The CDR3 nucleotides read TGTGCCAGCAGTGTCGCAGGGACAGGGAACTATGGCTACACCTTC.

The V and J genes are TRBV29-1 and TRBJ2-3, with D perhaps being TRBD1 or TRBD2 (6 bases each). The CDR3 is 14 residues long. Germline V gene data show CDR1 as SQVTM and CDR2 as ANQGSEA. The V end was cut by 5 bases, the J end by 3 bases, with 15 bases between. CDR3 sequence: CSVRPGARTDTQYF. Here the CDR3 DNA reads TGCAGCGTTCGTCCGGGGGCGAGAACAGATACGCAGTATTTT.

V and J are TRBV7-9 and TRBJ1-1; 8 nucleotides agree with TRBD1. The CDR3 is 14 amino acids. CDR1 SEHNR and CDR2 FQNEAQ come from the germline V gene (reference sequence). J lost 4 bases, V lost 5 bases, and 6 bases had no gene match. CDR3 sequence (DNA): TGTGCCAGCAGCAACGGACAGGGAATCACTGAAGCTTTCTTT. Protein sequence: CASSNGQGITEAFF.

The chain uses TRBV12-5 and TRBJ1-5; TRBD1 aligns across 10 bases. The CDR3 spans 16 residues. V gave up 7 bases and J gave up 3 bases; unmatched junction bases: 9. Germline CDR1 and CDR2: LGHNT and FRNRAP. CDR3: CASASLDRGDNQPQHF. CDR3 sequence (DNA): TGTGCTAGTGCTTCTCTGGACAGGGGGGACAATCAGCCCCAGCATTTT.

The CDR3 DNA is TGTGCCAGCAGCTCCCCCCTGGACAGGGTTGGCTATGGCTACACCTTC. This codes for CASSSPLDRVGYGYTF. The chain employs TRBV5-6 and TRBJ1-2; 8 bases agree with TRBD1. The germline V gene encodes CDR1 SGHDT and CDR2 YYEEEE. CDR3 length equals 16 residues. V was pared by 3 bases and J by 4 bases, with 11 bases of the junction left unmatched. Full variable domain (outside the CDR3, taken from reference TRBV5-6 and TRBJ1-2): DAGVTQSPTHLIKTRGQQVTLRCSPKSGHDTVSWYQQALGQGPQFIFQYYEEEERQRGNFPDRFSGHQFPNYSSELNVNALLLGDSALYLCASSSPLDRVGYGYTFGSGTRLTVV.

The rearrangement links TRBV7-3 to TRBJ1-1; D remains unclear. The germline V gene encodes CDR1 SGHTA and CDR2 FQGTGA. The ends were cut back, 5 bases at V and 0 bases at J, with 19 bases in the middle. CDR3 length: 17 residues. CDR3 bases: TGTGCCAGCAGCACCCTGGGGAGGAGCGTCATGAACACTGAAGCTTTCTTT. Protein sequence: CASSTLGRSVMNTEAFF.